This T cell receptor (beta chain) derives from a study of T-cell reconstitution after alpha-beta-depleted transplantation in children. Germline V gene sequence: CDR1 LNHNV, CDR2 YYDKDF (reference sequence). The CDR3 runs to 17 residues. V lost 1 base and J 1 base, leaving 15 bases between the germline ends. Study-wide points: Several patients had high TCRbeta diversity at day 60; it came from surviving recipient T cells and thymic progenitors. T-cell counts and diversity at one year following transplant were attributed mainly to newly produced T cells.

Construction of the TCRbeta library involved unique molecular identifiers. TCRdb re-derived calls from the PCR reads in MiXCR, one entry per CDR3 protein. The sample lists approximately 20,000 distinct CDR3 sequences, under 15% seen once, with 35% to 45% in the top ten. This clonotype was counted at least ten times. What it binds is unknown. The clonotype originates from a female patient between 2 and 10 years old who had a stem cell transplant for congenital amegakaryocytic thrombocytopenia, so the T cells may come from the graft donor. This material consisted of PBMCs, mostly from graft donor cells, taken 60 days after TCRalphabeta/CD19-depleted stem cell transplant. The rearrangement uses TRBV15 and TRBJ2-3; D might be TRBD1 or TRBD2, each matching 5 bases. The CDR3 loop is CATSRAPGQTRTDTQYF. In DNA form, the CDR3 reads TGTGCCACCAGCAGAGCCCCGGGGCAGACCCGCACAGATACGCAGTATTTT.